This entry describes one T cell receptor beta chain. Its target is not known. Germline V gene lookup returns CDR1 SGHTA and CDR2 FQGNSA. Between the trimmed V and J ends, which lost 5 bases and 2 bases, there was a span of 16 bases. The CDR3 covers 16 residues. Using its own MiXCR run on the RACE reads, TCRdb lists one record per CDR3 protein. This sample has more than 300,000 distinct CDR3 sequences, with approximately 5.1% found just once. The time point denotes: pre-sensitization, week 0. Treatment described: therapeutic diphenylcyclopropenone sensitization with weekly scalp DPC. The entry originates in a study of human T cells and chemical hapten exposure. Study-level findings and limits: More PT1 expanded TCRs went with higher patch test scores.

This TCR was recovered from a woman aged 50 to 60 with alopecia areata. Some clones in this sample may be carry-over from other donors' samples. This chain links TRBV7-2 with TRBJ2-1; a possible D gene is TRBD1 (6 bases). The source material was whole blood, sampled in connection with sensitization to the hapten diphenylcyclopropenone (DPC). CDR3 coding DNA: TGTGCCAGCAGCCAGGGGACACGCCGACCCTACAATGAGCAGTTCTTC. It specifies CASSQGTRRPYNEQFF.